The clone carrying this T cell receptor (beta chain) was detected a few times. Sequenced by immunoSEQ multiplex PCR; TCRdb stores in-frame clones only, minus some. This table holds tens of thousands of clones, around 93% found once. The data are from a study of OX40 agonist ivuxolimab in advanced cancers. Unmatched junction bases numbered 22, after V lost 5 bases and J lost 1 base. The germline gives CDR1 SGHRS, CDR2 YFSETQ. The CDR3 is 20 residues long. This sequence was found in an adult with an advanced solid tumor such as melanoma, head and neck, liver or kidney cancer. This specimen consisted of CD4+ or CD8+ T cells sorted from blood, obtained in a trial of the OX40 agonist ivuxolimab. This rearrangement joins TRBV5-1 to TRBJ1-2; 8 bases fit TRBD1. The CDR3 DNA follows: TGCGCCAGCAGTTATGGTAGAGAACATCAGGGGGCTTTTATTAACTATGGCTACACCTTC. This gives the protein CASSYGREHQGAFINYGYTF.